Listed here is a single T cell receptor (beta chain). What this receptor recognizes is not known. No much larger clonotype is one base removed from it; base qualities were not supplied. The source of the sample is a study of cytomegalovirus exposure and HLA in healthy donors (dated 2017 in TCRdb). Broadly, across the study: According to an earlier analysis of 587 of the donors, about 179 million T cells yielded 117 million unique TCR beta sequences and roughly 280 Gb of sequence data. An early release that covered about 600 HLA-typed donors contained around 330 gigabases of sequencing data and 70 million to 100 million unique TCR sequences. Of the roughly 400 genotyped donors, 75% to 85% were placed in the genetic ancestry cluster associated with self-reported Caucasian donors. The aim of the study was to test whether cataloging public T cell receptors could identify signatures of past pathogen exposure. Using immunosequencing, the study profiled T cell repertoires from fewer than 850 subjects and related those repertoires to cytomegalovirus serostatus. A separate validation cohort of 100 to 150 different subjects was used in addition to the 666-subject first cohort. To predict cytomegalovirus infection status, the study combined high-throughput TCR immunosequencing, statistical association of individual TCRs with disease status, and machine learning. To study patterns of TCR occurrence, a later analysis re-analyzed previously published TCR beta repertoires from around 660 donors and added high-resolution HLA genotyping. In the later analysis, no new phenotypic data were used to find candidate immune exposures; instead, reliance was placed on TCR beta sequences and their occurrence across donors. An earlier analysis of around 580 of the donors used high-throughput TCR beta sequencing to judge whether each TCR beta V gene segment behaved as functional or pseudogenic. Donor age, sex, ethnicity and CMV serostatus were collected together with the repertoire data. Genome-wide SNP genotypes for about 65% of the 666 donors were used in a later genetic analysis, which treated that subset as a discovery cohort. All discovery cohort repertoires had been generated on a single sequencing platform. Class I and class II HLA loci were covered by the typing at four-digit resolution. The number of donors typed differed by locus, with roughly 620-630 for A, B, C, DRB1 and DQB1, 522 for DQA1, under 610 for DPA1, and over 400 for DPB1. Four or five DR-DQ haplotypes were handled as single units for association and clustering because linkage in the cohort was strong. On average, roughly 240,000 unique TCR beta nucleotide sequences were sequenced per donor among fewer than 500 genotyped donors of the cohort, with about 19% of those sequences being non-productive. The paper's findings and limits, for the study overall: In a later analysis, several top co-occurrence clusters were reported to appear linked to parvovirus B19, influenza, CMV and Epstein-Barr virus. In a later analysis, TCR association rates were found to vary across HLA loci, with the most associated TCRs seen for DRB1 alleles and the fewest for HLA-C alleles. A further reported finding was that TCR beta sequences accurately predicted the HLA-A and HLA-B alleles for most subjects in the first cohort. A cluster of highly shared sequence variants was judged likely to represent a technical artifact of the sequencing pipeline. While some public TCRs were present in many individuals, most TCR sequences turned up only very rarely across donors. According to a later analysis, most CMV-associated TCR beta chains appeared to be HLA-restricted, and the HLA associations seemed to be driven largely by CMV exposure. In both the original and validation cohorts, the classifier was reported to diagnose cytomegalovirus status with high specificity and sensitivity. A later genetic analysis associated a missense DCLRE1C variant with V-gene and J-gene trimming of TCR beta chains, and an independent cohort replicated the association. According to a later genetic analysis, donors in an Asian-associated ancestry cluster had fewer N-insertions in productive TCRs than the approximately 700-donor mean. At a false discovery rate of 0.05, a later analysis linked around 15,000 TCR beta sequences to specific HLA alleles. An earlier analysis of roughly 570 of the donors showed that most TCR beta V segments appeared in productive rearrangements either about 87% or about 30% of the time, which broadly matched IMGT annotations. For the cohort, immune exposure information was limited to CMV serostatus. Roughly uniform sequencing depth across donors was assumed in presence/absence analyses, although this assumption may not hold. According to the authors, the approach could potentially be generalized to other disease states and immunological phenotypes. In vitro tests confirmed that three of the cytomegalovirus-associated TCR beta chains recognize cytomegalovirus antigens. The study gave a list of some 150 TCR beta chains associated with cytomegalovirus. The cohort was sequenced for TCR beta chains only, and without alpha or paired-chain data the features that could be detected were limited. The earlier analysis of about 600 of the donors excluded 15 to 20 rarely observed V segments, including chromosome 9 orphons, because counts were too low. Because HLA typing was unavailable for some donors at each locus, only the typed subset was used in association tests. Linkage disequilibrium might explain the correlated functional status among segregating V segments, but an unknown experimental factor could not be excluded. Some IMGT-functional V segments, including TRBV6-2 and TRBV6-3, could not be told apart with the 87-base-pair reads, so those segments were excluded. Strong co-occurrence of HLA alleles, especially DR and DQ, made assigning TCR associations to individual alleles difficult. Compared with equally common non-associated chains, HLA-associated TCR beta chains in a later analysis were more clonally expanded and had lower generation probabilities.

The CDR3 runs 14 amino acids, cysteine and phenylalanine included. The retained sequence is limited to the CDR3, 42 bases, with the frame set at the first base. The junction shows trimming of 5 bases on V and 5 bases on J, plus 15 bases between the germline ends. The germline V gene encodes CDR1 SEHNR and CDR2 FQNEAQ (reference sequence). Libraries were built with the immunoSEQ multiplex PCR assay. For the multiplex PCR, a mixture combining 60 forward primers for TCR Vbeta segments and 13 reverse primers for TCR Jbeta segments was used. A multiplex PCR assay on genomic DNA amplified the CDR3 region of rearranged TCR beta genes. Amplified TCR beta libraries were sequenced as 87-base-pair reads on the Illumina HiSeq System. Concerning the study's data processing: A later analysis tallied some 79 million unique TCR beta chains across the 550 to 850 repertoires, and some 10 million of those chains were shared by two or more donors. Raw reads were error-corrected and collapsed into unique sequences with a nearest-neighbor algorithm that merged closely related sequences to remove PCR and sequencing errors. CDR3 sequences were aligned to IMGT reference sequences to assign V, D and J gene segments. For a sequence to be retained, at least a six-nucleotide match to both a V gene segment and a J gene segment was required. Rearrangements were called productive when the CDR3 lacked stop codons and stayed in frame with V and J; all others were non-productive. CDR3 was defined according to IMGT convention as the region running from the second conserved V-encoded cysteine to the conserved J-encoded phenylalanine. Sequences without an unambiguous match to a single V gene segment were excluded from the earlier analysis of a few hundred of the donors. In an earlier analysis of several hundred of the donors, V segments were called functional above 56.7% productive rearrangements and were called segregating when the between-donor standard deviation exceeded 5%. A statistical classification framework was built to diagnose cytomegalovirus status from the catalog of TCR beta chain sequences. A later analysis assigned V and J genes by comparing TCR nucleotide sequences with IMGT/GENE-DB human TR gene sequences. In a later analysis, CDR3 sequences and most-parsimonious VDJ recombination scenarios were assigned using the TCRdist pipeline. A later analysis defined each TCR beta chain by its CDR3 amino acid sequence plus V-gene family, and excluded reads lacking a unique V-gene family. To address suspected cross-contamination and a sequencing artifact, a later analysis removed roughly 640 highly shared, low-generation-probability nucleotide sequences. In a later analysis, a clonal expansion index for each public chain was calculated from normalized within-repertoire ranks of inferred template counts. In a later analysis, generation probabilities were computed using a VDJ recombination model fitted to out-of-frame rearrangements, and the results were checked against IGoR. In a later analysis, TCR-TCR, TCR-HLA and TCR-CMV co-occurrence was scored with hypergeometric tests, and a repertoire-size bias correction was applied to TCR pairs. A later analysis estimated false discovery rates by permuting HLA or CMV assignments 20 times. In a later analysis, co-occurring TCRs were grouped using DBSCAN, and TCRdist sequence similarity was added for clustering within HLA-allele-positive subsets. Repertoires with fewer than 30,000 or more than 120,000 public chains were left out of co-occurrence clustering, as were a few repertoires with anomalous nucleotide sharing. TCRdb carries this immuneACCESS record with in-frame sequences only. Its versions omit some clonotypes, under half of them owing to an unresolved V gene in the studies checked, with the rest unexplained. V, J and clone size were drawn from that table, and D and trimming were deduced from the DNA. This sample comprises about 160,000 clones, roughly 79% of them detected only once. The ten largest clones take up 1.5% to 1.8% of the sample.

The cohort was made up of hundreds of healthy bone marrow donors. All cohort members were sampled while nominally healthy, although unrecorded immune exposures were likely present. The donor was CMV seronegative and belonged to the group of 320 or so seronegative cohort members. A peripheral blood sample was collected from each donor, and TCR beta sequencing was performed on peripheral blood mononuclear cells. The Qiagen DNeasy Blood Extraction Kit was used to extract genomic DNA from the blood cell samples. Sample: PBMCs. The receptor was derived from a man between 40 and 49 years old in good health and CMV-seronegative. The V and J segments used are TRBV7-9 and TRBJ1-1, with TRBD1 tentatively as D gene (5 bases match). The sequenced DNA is TGTGCCAGCAGCCACACAGGTGGGTGGACTGAAGCTTTCTTT. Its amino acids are CASSHTGGWTEAFF.